This T cell receptor beta chain was sequenced in a study of T cells in Graves' hyperthyroidism and ophthalmopathy. Overall study: Peripheral blood was taken when the disease was first diagnosed, before any treatment began.

Germline loops: CDR1 LGHNA, CDR2 YNFKEQ. Unmatched junction bases numbered 7, after V lost 4 bases and J lost 4 bases. The CDR3 extends over 15 amino acids. Graves' hyperthyroidism is called stable when ophthalmopathy does not progress within 18 months. Authors of the study amplified TCR beta CDR3 regions from RNA transcripts. HTBI primers drove first-round RT-PCR of the TCR CDR3. TCRdb redid the calling of the multiplex PCR reads with MiXCR, one entry per CDR3 protein. The sample consists of around 420,000 distinct CDR3 sequences, 15% to 18% of them appearing once. A few counts support this clonotype.

The chain carries TRBV4-2 and TRBJ2-1, with 7 bases fitting TRBD1. What was sequenced was blood. This sequence originates from a woman younger than 30 with Graves' hyperthyroidism. CDR3 sequence: CASSLVPGQYNEQFF. In DNA form, the CDR3 reads TGTGCCAGCAGCCTAGTCCCGGGACAGTACAATGAGCAGTTCTTC.